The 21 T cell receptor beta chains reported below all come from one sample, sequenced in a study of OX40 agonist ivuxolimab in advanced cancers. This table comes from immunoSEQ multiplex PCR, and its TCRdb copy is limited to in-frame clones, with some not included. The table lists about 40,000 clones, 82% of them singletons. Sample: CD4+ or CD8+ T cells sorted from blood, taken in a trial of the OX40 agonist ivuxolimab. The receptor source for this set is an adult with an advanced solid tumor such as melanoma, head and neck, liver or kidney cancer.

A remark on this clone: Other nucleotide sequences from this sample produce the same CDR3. CDR3 sequence: CASSNRETQYF. Here the CDR3 DNA reads TGTGCCAGTAGTAACCGGGAGACCCAGTACTTC. The chain combines TRBV19 with TRBJ2-5, with D unresolved. CDR1 and CDR2 (germline): LNHDA, SQIVND (reference sequence). This CDR3 has 11 amino acids. Trimming took 4 bases from V and 5 from J, leaving 5 bases between them.

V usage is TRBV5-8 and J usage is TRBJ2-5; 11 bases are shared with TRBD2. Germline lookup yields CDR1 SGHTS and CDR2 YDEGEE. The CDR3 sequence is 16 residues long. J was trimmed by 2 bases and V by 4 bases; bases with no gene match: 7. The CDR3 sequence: CASSTGTSGEQETQYF. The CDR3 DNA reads TGTGCCAGCAGCACGGGGACTAGCGGTGAGCAAGAGACCCAGTACTTC.

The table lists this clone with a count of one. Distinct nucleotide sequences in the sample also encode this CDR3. CDR3 loop: CASSLEVNTEAFF. The CDR3 DNA is TGTGCCAGCAGCTTAGAGGTAAACACTGAAGCTTTCTTT. The chain carries TRBV11-2 and TRBJ1-1; D is ambiguous. Trimming pared 0 bases from V and 2 bases from J, leaving 4 bases between. Germline values: CDR1 SGHAT, CDR2 FQNNGV. This CDR3 spans 13 amino acids.

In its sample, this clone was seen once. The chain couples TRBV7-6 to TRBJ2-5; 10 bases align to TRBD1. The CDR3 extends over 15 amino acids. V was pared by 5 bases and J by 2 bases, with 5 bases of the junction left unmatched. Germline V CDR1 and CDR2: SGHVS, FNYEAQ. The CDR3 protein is CASSRQGARQETQYF. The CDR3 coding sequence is TGTGCCAGCAGCAGACAGGGGGCTAGACAAGAGACCCAGTACTTC.

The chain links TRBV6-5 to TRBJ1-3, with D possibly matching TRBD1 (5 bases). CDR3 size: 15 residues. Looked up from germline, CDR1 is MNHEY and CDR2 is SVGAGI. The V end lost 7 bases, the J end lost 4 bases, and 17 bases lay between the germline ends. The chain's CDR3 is CASTRYGASGNTIYF. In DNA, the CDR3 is TGTGCCAGCACGCGGTACGGGGCGTCCGGAAACACCATATATTTT.

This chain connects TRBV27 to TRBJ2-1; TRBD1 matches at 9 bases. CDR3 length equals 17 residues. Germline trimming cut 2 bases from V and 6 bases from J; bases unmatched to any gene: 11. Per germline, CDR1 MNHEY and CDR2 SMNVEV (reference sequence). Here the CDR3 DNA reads TGTGCCAGCAGTTTAATCCCCCGGGACAGGGTGCTCAATGAGCAGTTCTTC. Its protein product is CASSLIPRDRVLNEQFF.

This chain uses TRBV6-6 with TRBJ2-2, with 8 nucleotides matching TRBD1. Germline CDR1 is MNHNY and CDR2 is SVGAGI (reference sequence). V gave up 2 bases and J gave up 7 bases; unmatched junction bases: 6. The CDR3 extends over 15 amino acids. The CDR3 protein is CASSYGQGEVGELFF. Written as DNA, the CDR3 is TGTGCCAGCAGTTACGGACAGGGTGAAGTCGGGGAGCTGTTTTTT.

DNA of the CDR3: TGTGCAAGTCGCTTAGCGGGCCGTAGAGGTGGCCAAGAGACCCAGTACTTC. Its protein is CASRLAGRRGGQETQYF. This chain joins TRBV12-2 and TRBJ2-5. TRBV12-2 is a recognized pseudogene. The CDR3 spans 17 residues.

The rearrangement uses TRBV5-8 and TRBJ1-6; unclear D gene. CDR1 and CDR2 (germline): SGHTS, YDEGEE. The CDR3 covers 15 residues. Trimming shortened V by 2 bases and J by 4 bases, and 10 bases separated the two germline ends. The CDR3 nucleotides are TGTGCCAGCAGCTTCGGCCAAATTTATAATTCACCCCTCCACTTT. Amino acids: CASSFGQIYNSPLHF.

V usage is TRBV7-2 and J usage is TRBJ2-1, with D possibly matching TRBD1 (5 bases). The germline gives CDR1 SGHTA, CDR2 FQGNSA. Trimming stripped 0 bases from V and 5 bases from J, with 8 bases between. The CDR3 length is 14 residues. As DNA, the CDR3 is TGTGCCAGCAGCTTAGCGGGGCCCAACAATGAGCAGTTCTTC. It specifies CASSLAGPNNEQFF.

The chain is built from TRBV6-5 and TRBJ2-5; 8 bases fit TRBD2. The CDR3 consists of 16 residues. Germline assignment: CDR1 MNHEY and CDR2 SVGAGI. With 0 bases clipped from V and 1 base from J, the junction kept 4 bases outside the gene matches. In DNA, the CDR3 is TGTGCCAGCAGTTACTCCCTAGCGGGCCTCCAAGAGACCCAGTACTTC. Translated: CASSYSLAGLQETQYF.

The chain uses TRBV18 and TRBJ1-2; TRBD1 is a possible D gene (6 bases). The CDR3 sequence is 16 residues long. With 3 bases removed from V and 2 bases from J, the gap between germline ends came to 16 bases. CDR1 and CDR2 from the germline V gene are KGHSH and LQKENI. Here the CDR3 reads CASSPSGVQKNYGYTF. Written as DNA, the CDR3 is TGTGCCAGCTCACCCTCAGGGGTGCAGAAGAACTATGGCTACACCTTC.

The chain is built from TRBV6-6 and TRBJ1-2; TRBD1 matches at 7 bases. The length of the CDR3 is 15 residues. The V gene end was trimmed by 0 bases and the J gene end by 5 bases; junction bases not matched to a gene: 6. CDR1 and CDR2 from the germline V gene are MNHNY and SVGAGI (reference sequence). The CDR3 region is CASSYSRQGGYGYTF. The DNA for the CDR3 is TGTGCCAGCAGTTACTCAAGACAGGGAGGGTATGGCTACACCTTC.

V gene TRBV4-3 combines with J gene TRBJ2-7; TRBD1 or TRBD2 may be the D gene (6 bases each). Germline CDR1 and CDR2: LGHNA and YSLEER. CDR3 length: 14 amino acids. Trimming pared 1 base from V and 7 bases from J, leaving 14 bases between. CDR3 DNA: TGCGCCAGCAGCCAAGGGGGGCGGAGGGAAGAGCAGTACTTC. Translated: CASSQGGRREEQYF.

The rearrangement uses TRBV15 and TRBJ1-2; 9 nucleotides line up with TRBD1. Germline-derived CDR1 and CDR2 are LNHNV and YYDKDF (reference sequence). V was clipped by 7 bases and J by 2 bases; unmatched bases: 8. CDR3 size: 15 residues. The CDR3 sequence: CATTRPGTGNYGYTF. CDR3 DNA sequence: TGTGCCACCACCCGTCCCGGGACAGGGAACTATGGCTACACCTTC. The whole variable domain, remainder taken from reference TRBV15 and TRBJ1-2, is DAMVIQNPRYQVTQFGKPVTLSCSQTLNHNVMYWYQQKSSQAPKLLFHYYDKDFNNEADTPDNFQSRRPNTSFCFLDIRSPGLGDTAMYLCATTRPGTGNYGYTFGSGTRLTVV.

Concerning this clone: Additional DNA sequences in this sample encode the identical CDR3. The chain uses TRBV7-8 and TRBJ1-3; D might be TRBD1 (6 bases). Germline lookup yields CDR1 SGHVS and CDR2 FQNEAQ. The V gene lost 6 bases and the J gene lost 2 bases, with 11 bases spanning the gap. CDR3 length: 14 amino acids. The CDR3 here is CASSHTGPGNTIYF. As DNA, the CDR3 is TGTGCCAGCAGTCACACAGGGCCTGGAAACACCATATATTTT.

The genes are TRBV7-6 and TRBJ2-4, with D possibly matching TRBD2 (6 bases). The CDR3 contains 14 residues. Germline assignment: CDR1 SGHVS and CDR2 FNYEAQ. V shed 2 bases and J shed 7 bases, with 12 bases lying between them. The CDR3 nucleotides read TGTGCCAGCAGCTTATCCGGGGGAAGGAACATTCAGTACTTC. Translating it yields CASSLSGGRNIQYF.

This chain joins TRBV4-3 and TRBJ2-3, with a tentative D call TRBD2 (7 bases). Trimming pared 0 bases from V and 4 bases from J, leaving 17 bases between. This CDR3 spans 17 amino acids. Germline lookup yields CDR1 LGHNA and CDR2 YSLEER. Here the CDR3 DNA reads TGCGCCAGCAGCCAAGACCCCCGGGGGGCAAGGGCAGATACGCAGTATTTT. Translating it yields CASSQDPRGARADTQYF.

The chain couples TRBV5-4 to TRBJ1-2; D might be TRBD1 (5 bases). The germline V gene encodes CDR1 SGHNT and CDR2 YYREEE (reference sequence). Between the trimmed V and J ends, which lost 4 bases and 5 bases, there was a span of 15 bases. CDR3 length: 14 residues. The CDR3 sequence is CASSLRRDGYGYTF. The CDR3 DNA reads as TGTGCCAGCAGCCTACGCCGGGACGGATATGGCTACACCTTC.

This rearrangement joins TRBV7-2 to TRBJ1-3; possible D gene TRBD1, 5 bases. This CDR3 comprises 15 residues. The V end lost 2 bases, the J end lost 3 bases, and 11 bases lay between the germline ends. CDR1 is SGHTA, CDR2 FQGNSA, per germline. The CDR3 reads CASSLTSGDGNTIYF. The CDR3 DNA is TGTGCCAGCAGCTTAACATCGGGGGATGGAAACACCATATATTTT.

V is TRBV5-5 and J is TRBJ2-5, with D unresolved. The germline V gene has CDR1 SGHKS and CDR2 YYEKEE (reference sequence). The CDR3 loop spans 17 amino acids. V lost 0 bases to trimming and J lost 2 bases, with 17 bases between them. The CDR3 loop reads CASSLARSQALQETQYF. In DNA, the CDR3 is TGTGCCAGCAGCTTGGCCCGGTCCCAGGCGTTGCAAGAGACCCAGTACTTC.